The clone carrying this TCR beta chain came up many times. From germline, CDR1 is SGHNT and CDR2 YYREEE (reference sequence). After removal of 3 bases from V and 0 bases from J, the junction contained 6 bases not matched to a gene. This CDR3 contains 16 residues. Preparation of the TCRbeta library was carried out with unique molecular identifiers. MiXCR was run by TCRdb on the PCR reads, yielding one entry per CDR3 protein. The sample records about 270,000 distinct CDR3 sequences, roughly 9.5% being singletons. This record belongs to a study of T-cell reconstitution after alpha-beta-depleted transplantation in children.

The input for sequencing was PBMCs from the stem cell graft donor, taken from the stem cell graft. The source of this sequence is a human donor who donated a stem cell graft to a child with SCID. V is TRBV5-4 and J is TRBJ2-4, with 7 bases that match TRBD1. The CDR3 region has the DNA TGTGCCAGCAGCTCGACAGGGACGGAAGCCAAAAACATTCAGTACTTC. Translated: CASSSTGTEAKNIQYF.